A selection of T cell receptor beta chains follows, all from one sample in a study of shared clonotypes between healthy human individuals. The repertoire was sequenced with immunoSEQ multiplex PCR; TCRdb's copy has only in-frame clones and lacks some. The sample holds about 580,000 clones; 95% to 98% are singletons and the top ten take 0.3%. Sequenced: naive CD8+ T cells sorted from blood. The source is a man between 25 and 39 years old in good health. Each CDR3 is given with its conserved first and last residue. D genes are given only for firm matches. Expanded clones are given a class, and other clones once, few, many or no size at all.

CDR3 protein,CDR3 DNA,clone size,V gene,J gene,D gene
CAITERTSGRFTDTQYF,TGTGCCATCACCGAAAGGACTAGCGGGAGGTTCACAGATACGCAGTATTTT,-,TRBV10-3,TRBJ2-3,TRBD2
CSVTGTASYEQYF,TGCAGCGTTACCGGGACGGCCAGCTACGAGCAGTACTTC,-,TRBV29-1,TRBJ2-7,-
CASSQVPGPSSGNTIYF,TGCGCCAGCAGCCAAGTACCGGGTCCAAGCTCTGGAAACACCATATATTTT,-,TRBV4-1,TRBJ1-3,-
CASSFPGTSGRYTDTQYF,TGTGCCAGCAGCTTCCCCGGGACTAGCGGGAGATACACAGATACGCAGTATTTT,-,TRBV7-6,TRBJ2-3,TRBD2
CASSPIGNEQFF,TGTGCCAGCAGCCCTATCGGGAATGAGCAGTTCTTC,-,TRBV2,TRBJ2-1,-
CASSFKPRDRGPPTF,TGTGCCAGCAGCTTCAAACCTCGGGACAGGGGGCCCCCCACCTTC,-,TRBV5-6,TRBJ1-2,TRBD1
CSVEPRSTDTQYF,TGCAGCGTTGAACCGCGGAGCACAGATACGCAGTATTTT,-,TRBV29-1,TRBJ2-3,-
CASSAGGVKLNTEAFF,TGTGCCAGCAGCGCGGGAGGGGTAAAGTTGAACACTGAAGCTTTCTTT,-,TRBV7-6,TRBJ1-1,-
CASSPVSGELFF,TGTGCCAGCAGCCCGGTCTCTGGAGAGCTGTTTTTT,-,TRBV5-6,TRBJ2-2,-
CASSPASGSDEQFF,TGTGCCAGCAGTCCGGCTAGCGGGAGCGATGAGCAGTTCTTC,-,TRBV6-4,TRBJ2-1,TRBD2
CASSPWAANEKLFF,TGTGCCAGCTCACCCTGGGCCGCTAATGAAAAACTGTTTTTT,-,TRBV18,TRBJ1-4,-
CASSPGLVDTGELFF,TGTGCCAGCAGTCCGGGACTAGTCGACACCGGGGAGCTGTTTTTT,-,TRBV9,TRBJ2-2,TRBD2
CASGTNLQGVVSTGELFF,TGTGCCAGCGGAACAAACCTACAGGGCGTGGTATCCACCGGGGAGCTGTTTTTT,-,TRBV2,TRBJ2-2,-
CASSVGDGYTF,TGTGCCAGCAGTGTCGGGGATGGCTACACCTTC,-,TRBV2,TRBJ1-2,-
CATSRLQGSDTQYF,TGTGCCACCAGCAGATTGCAGGGTTCAGATACGCAGTATTTT,-,TRBV15,TRBJ2-3,-
CASSAESTDTQYF,TGTGCCAGCAGCGCCGAAAGCACAGATACGCAGTATTTT,-,TRBV7-3,TRBJ2-3,-
CSVEEGTSSYEQYF,TGCAGCGTTGAAGAGGGCACAAGCTCCTACGAGCAGTACTTC,-,TRBV29-1,TRBJ2-7,-
CASSLAARTGANTGELFF,TGTGCCAGCAGCTTAGCGGCGAGGACAGGAGCGAACACCGGGGAGCTGTTTTTT,-,TRBV7-9,TRBJ2-2,TRBD1
CASSPTDSYEQYF,TGTGCCAGCTCACCGACAGACTCCTACGAGCAGTACTTC,-,TRBV18,TRBJ2-7,-
CASSSPGLAGVKADTQYF,TGTGCCAGCAGCTCCCCGGGACTAGCGGGAGTTAAGGCAGATACGCAGTATTTT,-,TRBV11-2,TRBJ2-3,TRBD2
CASRDLAKNIQYF,TGTGCCAGCAGGGATCTAGCCAAAAACATTCAGTACTTC,-,TRBV28,TRBJ2-4,-
CASSFGLAHEQFF,TGTGCCAGCAGTTTTGGTCTAGCACACGAGCAGTTCTTC,-,TRBV28,TRBJ2-1,-
CASSQGIAGLVEQYF,TGCGCCAGCAGCCAAGGGATAGCGGGACTGGTCGAGCAGTACTTC,once,TRBV4-1,TRBJ2-7,TRBD2
CASTSLGSEDTQYF,TGCGCCAGCACCTCGTTGGGGAGTGAAGATACGCAGTATTTT,once,TRBV10-2,TRBJ2-3,-
CASSNPGTGLAGLQETQYF,TGTGCCAGCAGCAACCCGGGGACGGGACTAGCGGGGCTACAAGAGACCCAGTACTTC,-,TRBV7-9,TRBJ2-5,TRBD2